These T cell receptor beta chains were read from a single sample in a study of blood T cells in healthy people across ages. In TCRdb, the 5' RACE reads were re-called with MiXCR into one record per CDR3 protein. The data hold about 770,000 distinct CDR3 sequences, with around 45% observed a single time. Sequencing used blood. These receptors came from a man aged 55 to 70 in good health. Both conserved end residues are part of each CDR3. D genes are given only for firm matches. Clone size appears in some rows only: once, few, many, or a class for an expanded clone.

j_call v_call d_call clone_size cdr3_aa cdr3_nt
TRBJ2-5 TRBV5-1 TRBD1 once CASRTAPTGAQETQYF TGCGCCAGCAGAACCGCACCGACAGGGGCACAAGAGACCCAGTACTTC
TRBJ2-3 TRBV30 - few CAWRGAVSTDTQYF TGTGCCTGGAGGGGGGCGGTGAGCACAGATACGCAGTATTTT
TRBJ2-1 TRBV7-2 - - CASSRDKTEQFF TGTGCCAGCAGCCGCGACAAGACTGAGCAGTTCTTC
TRBJ2-5 TRBV19 - - CASSSRNPRQTQETQYF TGTGCCAGTAGTTCTCGGAACCCCCGTCAAACACAAGAGACCCAGTACTTC
TRBJ2-5 TRBV7-6 TRBD2 many CASSLRLAGQETQYF TGTGCCAGCAGCTTGAGACTAGCGGGTCAAGAGACCCAGTACTTC
TRBJ2-5 TRBV4-1 - - CASSQHSDREETQYF TGCGCCAGCAGCCAGCATTCCGACCGAGAAGAGACCCAGTACTTC
TRBJ1-5 TRBV5-6 TRBD1 - CASSQLGTVNQPQHF TGTGCCAGCAGCCAATTAGGGACAGTTAATCAGCCCCAGCATTTT
TRBJ2-3 TRBV24-1 TRBD2 - CATSRGGRITDTQYF TGTGCCACCAGTCGGGGGGGCAGGATCACAGATACGCAGTATTTT
TRBJ2-5 TRBV6-6 - - CASSPSSSWLETQYF TGTGCCAGCAGTCCCAGTAGCAGTTGGTTAGAGACCCAGTACTTC
TRBJ2-3 TRBV27 - - CASRPGSGDTQYF TGTGCCAGCAGGCCCGGCTCGGGAGATACGCAGTATTTT
TRBJ1-4 TRBV18 - many CASSPNIGEARIINEKLFF TGTGCCAGCTCACCCAACATTGGGGAGGCCCGGATCATTAATGAAAAACTGTTTTTT
TRBJ1-6 TRBV5-1 TRBD1 once CASSPETGWNSPLHF TGCGCCAGCAGCCCGGAGACAGGGTGGAATTCACCCCTCCACTTT
TRBJ2-3 TRBV25-1 TRBD1 - CASSDPRGQTDTQYF TGTGCCAGCAGCGACCCCAGGGGGCAGACAGATACGCAGTATTTT
TRBJ1-1 TRBV12-3/TRBV12-4 - - CASSLDQVNTEAFF TGTGCCAGCAGTTTAGATCAGGTGAACACTGAAGCTTTCTTT
TRBJ2-3 TRBV7-2 - - CASSFDTFADTQYF TGTGCCAGCAGCTTTGACACATTCGCAGATACGCAGTATTTT
TRBJ2-7 TRBV28 - - CASSLPHKYYEQYF TGTGCCAGCAGCCTGCCCCACAAATACTACGAGCAGTACTTC
TRBJ2-1 TRBV4-3 TRBD2 few CASSQDMAGEYNEQFF TGCGCCAGCAGCCAAGATATGGCGGGGGAGTACAATGAGCAGTTCTTC
TRBJ2-3 TRBV13 - few CASSLRRSTSTDTQYF TGTGCCAGCAGCTTACGACGGAGCACTAGCACAGATACGCAGTATTTT
TRBJ2-4 TRBV6-2/TRBV6-3 TRBD1 - CASKKGAWEQYF TGTGCCAGTAAGAAGGGGGCGTGGGAGCAGTACTTC
TRBJ2-5 TRBV3-1 TRBD2 few CASSLTSGGRQETQYF TGTGCCAGCAGCTTGACTAGCGGGGGGCGCCAAGAGACCCAGTACTTC
TRBJ1-1 TRBV29-1 TRBD1 - CSVVGPWDRTLNTEAFF TGCAGCGTTGTAGGACCCTGGGACAGAACCTTGAACACTGAAGCTTTCTTT
TRBJ2-5 TRBV7-2 - few CASSWRAQGETQYF TGTGCCAGCAGCTGGCGGGCGCAGGGAGAGACCCAGTACTTC
TRBJ1-1 TRBV7-2 TRBD1 few CASSTRQGLNTEAFF TGTGCCAGCAGCACCCGACAGGGTTTGAACACTGAAGCTTTCTTT
TRBJ1-2 TRBV12-3/TRBV12-4 TRBD1 many CASSPGQGLYGYTF TGTGCCAGCAGTCCGGGACAGGGGCTCTATGGCTACACCTTC
TRBJ2-1 TRBV7-8 - - CASTALFNNEQFF TGTGCCAGCACCGCACTATTTAACAATGAGCAGTTCTTC
TRBJ2-7 TRBV27 TRBD2 - CASRISGGRYEQYF TGTGCCAGCAGAATAAGCGGGGGGCGATACGAGCAGTACTTC
TRBJ2-7 TRBV20-1 - few CSALTPSSWYEQYF TGCAGTGCGTTGACACCCTCGAGTTGGTACGAGCAGTACTTC
TRBJ2-5 TRBV6-1 - - CASSESERLKGETQYF TGTGCCAGCAGTGAATCGGAGAGACTTAAAGGGGAGACCCAGTACTTC
TRBJ1-1 TRBV6-5 - few CASSYSMGAEAFF TGTGCCAGCAGTTACTCGATGGGGGCTGAAGCTTTCTTT
TRBJ1-2 TRBV7-9 - few CASSSSESGYTF TGTGCCAGCAGCTCGAGCGAGTCGGGCTACACCTTC
TRBJ2-7 TRBV18 - few CASSTGWPYEQYF TGTGCCAGCTCGACAGGCTGGCCCTACGAGCAGTACTTC
TRBJ2-7 TRBV29-1 - - CSVEDRGLDEQYF TGCAGCGTTGAAGATAGGGGTTTGGACGAGCAGTACTTC
TRBJ2-7 TRBV5-1 - - CASSLVADYEQYF TGCGCCAGCAGCTTGGTAGCTGATTACGAGCAGTACTTC
TRBJ2-1 TRBV7-9 TRBD2 few CASRKRGGTVNEQFF TGTGCCAGCAGAAAGCGCGGGGGGACCGTTAATGAGCAGTTCTTC
TRBJ2-5 TRBV2 TRBD2 - CASSDLGGAGETQYF TGTGCCAGCAGTGATCTCGGGGGGGCGGGGGAGACCCAGTACTTC
TRBJ2-2 TRBV7-2 - - CASSLEAVANTGELFF TGTGCCAGCAGCTTAGAGGCGGTCGCGAACACCGGGGAGCTGTTTTTT
TRBJ1-2 TRBV6-1 - - CASSEASQDYGYTF TGTGCCAGCAGTGAAGCGTCGCAGGACTATGGCTACACCTTC
TRBJ2-5 TRBV7-9 - - CASSLGKLKQYF TGTGCCAGCAGCTTAGGCAAGCTGAAGCAGTACTTC
TRBJ1-4 TRBV20-1 - - CCATGRATGEKLFF TGCTGTGCCACGGGTCGGGCCACGGGTGAAAAACTGTTTTTT
TRBJ2-7 TRBV6-6 - many CASSPGQAFTYEQYF TGTGCCAGCAGCCCCGGGCAGGCCTTCACCTACGAGCAGTACTTC
TRBJ2-7 TRBV3-1 - - CASSSRLFEEQYF TGTGCCAGCAGCTCTAGGCTATTCGAGGAGCAGTACTTC
TRBJ2-3 TRBV20-1 TRBD2 once CSARTSGGPGEDTQYF TGCAGTGCTAGAACTAGCGGGGGGCCCGGTGAGGATACGCAGTATTTT
TRBJ2-6 TRBV5-1 TRBD2 - CASSFSGRPGANVLTF TGCGCCAGCAGCTTTTCCGGGAGGCCTGGGGCCAACGTCCTGACTTTC
TRBJ2-1 TRBV7-2 - few CASSSGGAVPYNEQFF TGTGCCAGCAGCTCTGGAGGGGCGGTGCCCTACAATGAGCAGTTCTTC
TRBJ2-1 TRBV10-3 TRBD1 - CAISAGQGLGHNEQFF TGTGCCATCAGTGCCGGACAGGGGCTGGGCCACAATGAGCAGTTCTTC
TRBJ2-3 TRBV20-1 - - CSARDWKTGSTDTQYF TGCAGTGCTAGAGATTGGAAAACAGGGAGCACAGATACGCAGTATTTT
TRBJ2-7 TRBV2 - few CASNRVGLGDEQYF TGTGCCAGCAATAGGGTGGGCCTCGGGGACGAGCAGTACTTC
TRBJ1-2 TRBV29-1 TRBD1 - CSVGDSTYGYTF TGCAGCGTAGGGGACAGCACCTATGGCTACACCTTC